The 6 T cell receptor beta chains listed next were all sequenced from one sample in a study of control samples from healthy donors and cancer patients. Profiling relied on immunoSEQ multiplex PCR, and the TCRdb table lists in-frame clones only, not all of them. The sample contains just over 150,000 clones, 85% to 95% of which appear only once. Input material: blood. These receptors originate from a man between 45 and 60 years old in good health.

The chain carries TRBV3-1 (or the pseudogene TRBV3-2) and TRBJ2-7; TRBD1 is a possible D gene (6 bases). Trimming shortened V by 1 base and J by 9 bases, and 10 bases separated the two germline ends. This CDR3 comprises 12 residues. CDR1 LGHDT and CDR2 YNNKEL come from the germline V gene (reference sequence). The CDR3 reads CASSQAGVAQYF. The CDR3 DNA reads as TGTGCCAGCAGCCAAGCAGGGGTAGCGCAGTACTTC.

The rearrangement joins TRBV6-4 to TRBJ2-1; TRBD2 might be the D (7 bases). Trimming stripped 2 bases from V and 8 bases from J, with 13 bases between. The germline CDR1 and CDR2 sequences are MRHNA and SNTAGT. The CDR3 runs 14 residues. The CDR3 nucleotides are TGTGCCAGCAGTGACGGGGGCGGGAGCGATGAGCAGTTCTTC. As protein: CASSDGGGSDEQFF.

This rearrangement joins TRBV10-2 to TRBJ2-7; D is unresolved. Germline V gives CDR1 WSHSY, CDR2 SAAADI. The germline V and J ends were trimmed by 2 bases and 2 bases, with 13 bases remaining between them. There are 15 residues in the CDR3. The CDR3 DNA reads TGCGCCAGCAGTGAGAATGGTGACAAACCCTACGAGCAGTACTTC. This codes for CASSENGDKPYEQYF.

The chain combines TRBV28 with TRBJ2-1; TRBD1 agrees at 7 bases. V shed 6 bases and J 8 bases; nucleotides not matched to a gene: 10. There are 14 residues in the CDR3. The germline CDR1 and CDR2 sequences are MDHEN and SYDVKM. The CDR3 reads CASSPSGTADEQFF. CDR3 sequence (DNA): TGTGCCAGCAGCCCCTCCGGGACAGCGGATGAGCAGTTCTTC.

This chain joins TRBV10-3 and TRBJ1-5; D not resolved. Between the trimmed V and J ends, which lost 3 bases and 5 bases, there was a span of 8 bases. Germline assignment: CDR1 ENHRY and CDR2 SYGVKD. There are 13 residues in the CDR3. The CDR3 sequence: CAISERSDQPQHF. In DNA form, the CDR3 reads TGTGCCATCAGTGAACGGTCGGATCAGCCCCAGCATTTT.

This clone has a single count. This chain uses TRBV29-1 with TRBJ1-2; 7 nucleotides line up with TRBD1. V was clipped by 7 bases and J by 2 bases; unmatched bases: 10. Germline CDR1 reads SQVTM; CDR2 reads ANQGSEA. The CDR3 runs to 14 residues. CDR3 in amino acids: CSGDSGGGNYGYTF. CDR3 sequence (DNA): TGCAGCGGGGACAGCGGGGGAGGGAACTATGGCTACACCTTC.